This T cell receptor (beta chain) was sequenced for a study of cytomegalovirus exposure and HLA in healthy donors. The study ran its PCR with 60 Vbeta and 13 Jbeta primers. Libraries were prepared by immunoSEQ multiplex PCR; TCRdb keeps only in-frame clonotypes and omits some of them. The profile shows 100,000 to 150,000 clones, around 85% of them singletons. Germline-derived CDR1 and CDR2 are SGDLS and YYNGEE. The length of the CDR3 is 14 residues. Trimming shortened V by 0 bases and J by 7 bases, and 14 bases separated the two germline ends. The chain employs TRBV9 and TRBJ2-7; possibly TRBD2 for D (6 bases). Specimen: PBMCs. This sequence originates from a boy younger than 18 in good health and CMV-seronegative. CDR3 DNA sequence: TGTGCCAGCAGCGTAGATGGAGGGGAAAGGGAGCAGTACTTC. Translating it yields CASSVDGGEREQYF.